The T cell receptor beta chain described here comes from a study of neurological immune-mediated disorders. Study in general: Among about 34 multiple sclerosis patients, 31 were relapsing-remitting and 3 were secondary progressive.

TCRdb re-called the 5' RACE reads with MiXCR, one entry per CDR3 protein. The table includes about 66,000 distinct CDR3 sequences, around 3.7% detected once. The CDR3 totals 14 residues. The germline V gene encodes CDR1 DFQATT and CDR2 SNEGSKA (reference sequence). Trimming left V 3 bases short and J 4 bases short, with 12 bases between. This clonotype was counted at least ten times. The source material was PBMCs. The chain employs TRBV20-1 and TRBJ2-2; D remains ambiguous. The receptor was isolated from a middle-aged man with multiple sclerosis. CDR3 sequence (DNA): TGCAGTGCTAGTGGTCTAGAAGGCACCGGGGAGCTGTTTTTT. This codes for CSASGLEGTGELFF.